In this sample, the clone carrying this T cell receptor beta chain turned up many times. Antigen: not known. CDR3 length: 13 amino acids. Trimming took off 4 bases at V and 8 bases at J, with 15 bases between the two ends. From germline, CDR1 is SGHDT and CDR2 YYEEEE. The data belong to a study of T cells after yellow fever vaccination. Whole-study context: Where fractions had low cell numbers, libraries were prepared from them with the SMART-Seq v4 Ultra Low Input RNA kit.

Study results and caveats: Weaker overall, the secondary response nonetheless peaked faster (day 5 versus 15).

TCRdb re-called the 5' RACE reads with MiXCR, one entry per CDR3 protein. The sample has some 340,000 distinct CDR3 sequences, over 3.5% seen once. The TCR originated in a man between 18 and 29 years old who received the YFV17D yellow fever vaccine. Sequenced material: PBMCs, taken 5 days after the yellow fever booster vaccination. The chain recombines TRBV5-6 with TRBJ1-2; D remains ambiguous. CDR3 sequence reads: CASSPRRLGGYTF. The CDR3 nucleotides are TGTGCCAGCAGCCCCAGAAGGTTGGGGGGCTACACCTTC.